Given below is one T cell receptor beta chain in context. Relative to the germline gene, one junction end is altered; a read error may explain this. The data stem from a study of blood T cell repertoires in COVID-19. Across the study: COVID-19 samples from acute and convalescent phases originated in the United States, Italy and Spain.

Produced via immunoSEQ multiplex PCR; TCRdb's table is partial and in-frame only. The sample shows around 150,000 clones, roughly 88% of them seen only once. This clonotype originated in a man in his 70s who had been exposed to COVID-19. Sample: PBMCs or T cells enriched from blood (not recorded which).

In nucleotides, the CDR3 is TGTGCCAGCAGCGCAACAGGGGGCGCAATCTTC. Its translation is CASSATGGAIF. The V call is TRBV11-2, the J call TRBJ2-7, with TRBD1 matching over 9 bases. Germline-derived CDR1 and CDR2 are SGHAT and FQNNGV. The CDR3 sequence is 11 residues long. The full variable domain, in which reference TRBV11-2 and TRBJ2-7 provide the parts outside the CDR3, is EAGVAQSPRYKIIEKRQSVAFWCNPISGHATLYWYQQILGQGPKLLIQFQNNGVVDDSQLPKDRFSAERLKGVDSTLKIQPAKLEDSAVYLCASSATGGAIFGPGTRLTVT.